Below are 9 T cell receptor beta chains sequenced from a single sample in a study of identifying expanded T cells in peripheral blood. Assay: immunoSEQ multiplex PCR; the TCRdb copy retains only in-frame clones and omits some. Found here are around 60,000 clones, around four fifths of them singletons; the top ten hold approximately 15%. The specimen was blood. The receptors here all came from a person aged 18 to 70 in good health.

The DNA for the CDR3 is TGTGCCAGCTCACCACAGGTCGACAATGAGCAGTTCTTC. This encodes CASSPQVDNEQFF. The rearrangement links TRBV18 to TRBJ2-1; the D is unclear. V dropped 1 base and J dropped 5 bases, with 6 bases sitting between them. Germline V gene data show CDR1 as KGHSH and CDR2 as LQKENI. The CDR3 contains 13 residues. Drawing the rest from reference TRBV18 and TRBJ2-1, the complete variable domain is NAGVMQNPRHLVRRRGQEARLRCSPMKGHSHVYWYRQLPEEGLKFMVYLQKENIIDESGMPKERFSAEFPKEGPSILRIQQVVRGDSAAYFCASSPQVDNEQFFGPGTRLTVL.

J is TRBJ2-2 and V is TRBV12-5, with D unclear. The V and J ends lost 8 bases and 0 bases respectively, with 4 bases between them. There are 12 residues in the CDR3. CDR1 LGHNT and CDR2 FRNRAP come from the germline V gene. DNA of the CDR3: TGTGCTAGTAACCCGAACACCGGGGAGCTGTTTTTT. Translated, it gives CASNPNTGELFF.

This rearrangement joins TRBV7-9 to TRBJ2-3, with 13 positions matching TRBD2. The CDR3 totals 16 residues. The V segment lost 5 bases and the J segment 2 bases; nucleotides outside the gene matches: 4. The germline gives CDR1 SEHNR, CDR2 FQNEAQ (reference sequence). The chain's CDR3 is CASSRTSGGATDTQYF. The CDR3 DNA reads TGTGCCAGCAGCAGAACTAGCGGGGGGGCCACAGATACGCAGTATTTT.

The V gene is TRBV30, the J gene TRBJ1-5; the D is unclear. Germline V gene data show CDR1 as GTSNPN and CDR2 as SVGIG (reference sequence). The CDR3 totals 14 residues. Trimming shortened V by 2 bases and J by 0 bases, and 8 bases separated the two germline ends. The CDR3 here is CAWSTAYSNQPQHF. CDR3 in DNA: TGTGCCTGGAGTACAGCCTATAGCAATCAGCCCCAGCATTTT.

V is TRBV7-2 and J is TRBJ1-2, with a possible D match to TRBD1 (5 bases). V was cut by 5 bases and J by 5 bases, with 21 bases left in between. Germline V CDR1 and CDR2: SGHTA, FQGNSA. The CDR3 sequence is 16 residues long. Here the CDR3 reads CASSPPGPGNSYGYTF. In DNA form, the CDR3 reads TGTGCCAGCAGCCCACCGGGACCGGGGAATTCGTATGGCTACACCTTC.

Details on this clone: This CDR3 is also generated by other DNA sequences in the sample. CDR3 loop: CASSPSTDTQYF. As DNA, the CDR3 is TGTGCCAGCTCACCTAGCACAGATACGCAGTATTTT. V is TRBV18 and J is TRBJ2-3; D is ambiguous. CDR3 length: 12 residues. Germline V CDR1 and CDR2: KGHSH, LQKENI. V shed 3 bases and J shed 0 bases, with 1 base lying between them.

The V gene is TRBV27, the J gene TRBJ1-3; D is ambiguous. V was trimmed by 0 bases and J by 0 bases, leaving 9 bases between them. Germline V gene data show CDR1 as MNHEY and CDR2 as SMNVEV (reference sequence). CDR3 length equals 16 residues. The CDR3 protein is CASSLSWVGSGNTIYF. The CDR3 coding sequence is TGTGCCAGCAGTTTATCGTGGGTTGGCTCTGGAAACACCATATATTTT.

The V call is TRBV7-2, the J call TRBJ2-4; 9 positions agree with TRBD2. Looked up from germline, CDR1 is SGHTA and CDR2 is FQGNSA. The CDR3 runs 19 residues. J gave up 7 bases and V 1 base, and 17 bases lay outside the gene matches. Here the CDR3 DNA reads TGTGCCAGCAGCTTAGAACAGGGGAGTGGTAGCGGGAGACGTAACATTCAGTACTTC. Translating it yields CASSLEQGSGSGRRNIQYF.

The gene calls are TRBV7-3 and TRBJ2-2, with 8 bases that match TRBD2. Germline CDR1 reads SGHTA; CDR2 reads FQGTGA. The CDR3 sequence is 15 residues long. Losses at the gene ends were 7 bases for V and 3 bases for J; bases not matched to a gene: 7. The CDR3 sequence is CASKRGPTDTGELFF. DNA for the CDR3: TGTGCCAGCAAGCGGGGGCCCACGGACACCGGGGAGCTGTTTTTT. Together with reference TRBV7-3 and TRBJ2-2, the CDR3 gives the full variable domain: GAGVSQTPSNKVTEKGKYVELRCDPISGHTALYWYRQSLGQGPEFLIYFQGTGAADDSGLPNDRFFAVRPEGSVSTLKIQRTERGDSAVYLCASKRGPTDTGELFFGEGSRLTVL.